The sample holds a few counts of the clone carrying this T cell receptor beta chain. Time point reported: pre-sensitization, week 0. As to treatment: therapeutic diphenylcyclopropenone sensitization with weekly scalp DPC. The sample comes from a study of human T cells and chemical hapten exposure. Germline V gene lookup returns CDR1 SGHAT and CDR2 FQNNGV. Trimming cost V 1 base and J 4 bases; bases outside gene matches: 7. CDR3 length equals 16 residues. TCRdb processed the RACE reads anew with MiXCR; each CDR3 protein has one entry. The top ten hold approximately 2.3% of the sample, which has 250,000 or so distinct CDR3 sequences, approximately 8.6% seen once.

This chain links TRBV11-2 with TRBJ2-1; 7 bases are a match to TRBD1. The origin of this receptor is a woman aged 40 to 50 with alopecia areata. Some clones in this sample may be carry-over from other donors' samples. Specimen: whole blood, collected in connection with sensitization to the hapten diphenylcyclopropenone (DPC). The DNA of the CDR3 is TGTGCCAGCAGCTTAGGTCGGACAGGTAATTACAATGAGCAGTTCTTC. Translated, it gives CASSLGRTGNYNEQFF.